This T cell receptor (beta chain) was found in a study of T cells in tumors after PD-1 blockade. Germline assignment: CDR1 SGHVS and CDR2 FNYEAQ. V lost 5 bases to trimming and J lost 4 bases, with 12 bases between them. The CDR3 covers 14 residues. Measured with immunoSEQ multiplex PCR; TCRdb has only the in-frame clones, and not every one. This table has about 15,000 clones, about 63% appearing once. This clonotype was obtained from a human donor with cutaneous squamous cell carcinoma. The material sequenced was tumor tissue, taken after anti-PD-1 treatment. The chain employs TRBV7-6 and TRBJ2-1, with D perhaps TRBD2 (5 bases). CDR3 coding DNA: TGTGCCAGCAGCCGTTCGAGGGTTTACAATGAGCAGTTCTTC. Translated, it gives CASSRSRVYNEQFF.